This is a list of T cell receptor beta chains from one sample in a study of shared clonotypes between healthy human individuals. Clones were sequenced by immunoSEQ multiplex PCR, and TCRdb holds only the in-frame ones, with some missing. The sample includes around 2,000,000 clones, roughly 95% seen only once; the top ten take around 1.1%. The material sequenced was naive CD8+ T cells sorted from blood. The source of these receptors is a man in his late teens or twenties in good health. CDR3s include the opening cysteine and the closing phenylalanine or tryptophan. D genes are given only for firm matches. A row's size may be missing; if present it is once, few, many or a size class.

clone_size: -
d_call: -
v_call: TRBV27
j_call: TRBJ2-7
cdr3_nt: TGTGCCAGCAGTACAGGGAGTCCCTACGAGCAGTACTTC
cdr3_aa: CASSTGSPYEQYF

clone_size: -
d_call: -
v_call: TRBV2
j_call: TRBJ1-6
cdr3_nt: TGTGCCAGCAGTGGGGCCGTATCCTCCTATAATTCACCCCTCCACTTT
cdr3_aa: CASSGAVSSYNSPLHF

clone_size: -
d_call: TRBD2
v_call: TRBV6-1
j_call: TRBJ2-1
cdr3_nt: TGTGCCAGCACCGCCGGGACTAGATCCTACAATGAGCAGTTCTTC
cdr3_aa: CASTAGTRSYNEQFF

clone_size: -
d_call: -
v_call: TRBV4-3
j_call: TRBJ2-7
cdr3_nt: TGCGCCAGCAGCCAAGAGTTAGTAGGATACTACGAGCAGTACTTC
cdr3_aa: CASSQELVGYYEQYF

clone_size: -
d_call: -
v_call: TRBV4-1
j_call: TRBJ2-7
cdr3_nt: TGCGCCAGCAGCCAAGATAGGGCGGCAGGGCACGAGCAGTACTTC
cdr3_aa: CASSQDRAAGHEQYF

clone_size: -
d_call: -
v_call: TRBV5-6
j_call: TRBJ2-1
cdr3_nt: TGTGCCAGCAGCTCGTCTTGGAGCTCCTACAATGAGCAGTTCTTC
cdr3_aa: CASSSSWSSYNEQFF

clone_size: -
d_call: -
v_call: TRBV27
j_call: TRBJ1-1
cdr3_nt: TGTGCCAGCAGTTCGGGGACACATATGAACACTGAAGCTTTCTTT
cdr3_aa: CASSSGTHMNTEAFF

clone_size: -
d_call: TRBD2
v_call: TRBV6-5
j_call: TRBJ2-3
cdr3_nt: TGTGCCAGCAGTTTCGCTAGCGGAAGCTCCACAGATACGCAGTATTTT
cdr3_aa: CASSFASGSSTDTQYF

clone_size: -
d_call: TRBD1
v_call: TRBV4-1
j_call: TRBJ2-7
cdr3_nt: TGCGCCAGCAGCCAAGTTGGGGACGGGACAGAGAGCTCCTACGAGCAGTACTTC
cdr3_aa: CASSQVGDGTESSYEQYF

clone_size: -
d_call: TRBD2
v_call: TRBV11-2
j_call: TRBJ2-7
cdr3_nt: TGTGCCAGCAGCTTCGTGGGGACTAGCGGAACCTACGAGCAGTACTTC
cdr3_aa: CASSFVGTSGTYEQYF

clone_size: -
d_call: -
v_call: TRBV9
j_call: TRBJ1-6
cdr3_nt: TGTGCCAGCAGCGTAGTACAGACAGACCCCCCGGACTATAATTCACCCCTCCACTTT
cdr3_aa: CASSVVQTDPPDYNSPLHF

clone_size: -
d_call: -
v_call: TRBV28
j_call: TRBJ2-7
cdr3_nt: TGTGCCAGCAGCCCTTTAACGGGGTCGCGGAGCTACGAGCAGTACTTC
cdr3_aa: CASSPLTGSRSYEQYF

clone_size: -
d_call: TRBD1
v_call: TRBV28
j_call: TRBJ1-5
cdr3_nt: TGTGCCAGCAGTATACGACAGGGAGGTCAGCCCCAGCATTTT
cdr3_aa: CASSIRQGGQPQHF

clone_size: -
d_call: TRBD1
v_call: TRBV27
j_call: TRBJ2-1
cdr3_nt: TGTGCCAGCACCCCCCGGGACAGGGCTTACAATGAGCAGTTCTTC
cdr3_aa: CASTPRDRAYNEQFF

clone_size: once
d_call: -
v_call: TRBV5-1
j_call: TRBJ2-7
cdr3_nt: TGCGCCAGCAGCTTGGCGCCCTACGAGCAGTACTTC
cdr3_aa: CASSLAPYEQYF

clone_size: -
d_call: TRBD1
v_call: TRBV6-5
j_call: TRBJ2-7
cdr3_nt: TGTGCCAGCAGTACCCGGACAGGGTACGACGAGCAGTACTTC
cdr3_aa: CASSTRTGYDEQYF

clone_size: -
d_call: TRBD1
v_call: TRBV29-1
j_call: TRBJ2-7
cdr3_nt: TGCAGCGTTGAAGGGCAGGGGGTTGCCTACGAGCAGTACTTC
cdr3_aa: CSVEGQGVAYEQYF

clone_size: -
d_call: -
v_call: TRBV4-1
j_call: TRBJ1-3
cdr3_nt: TGCGCCAGCAGCCAAGAGGGAAGCTCTGGAAACACCATATATTTT
cdr3_aa: CASSQEGSSGNTIYF

clone_size: -
d_call: TRBD1
v_call: TRBV4-3
j_call: TRBJ2-1
cdr3_nt: TGCGCCAGCAGCCAAGATAACAGGGGATCCTACAATGAGCAGTTCTTC
cdr3_aa: CASSQDNRGSYNEQFF

clone_size: -
d_call: -
v_call: TRBV10-2
j_call: TRBJ2-5
cdr3_nt: TGCGCCAGTGGGGAGGAAGAGACCCAGTACTTC
cdr3_aa: CASGEEETQYF

clone_size: -
d_call: -
v_call: TRBV5-1
j_call: TRBJ2-3
cdr3_nt: TGCGCCAGCAGCTTGGTAGCTAGCGCCACAGATACGCAGTATTTT
cdr3_aa: CASSLVASATDTQYF

clone_size: -
d_call: -
v_call: TRBV4-3
j_call: TRBJ2-3
cdr3_nt: TGCGCCAGCAGCCAAGACAAATCGAGCACAGATACGCAGTATTTT
cdr3_aa: CASSQDKSSTDTQYF

clone_size: -
d_call: -
v_call: TRBV7-9
j_call: TRBJ2-7
cdr3_nt: TGTGCCAGCAGCTTAGGACAGCTGTACGAGCAGTACTTC
cdr3_aa: CASSLGQLYEQYF

clone_size: -
d_call: TRBD1
v_call: TRBV19
j_call: TRBJ2-7
cdr3_nt: TGTGCCAGTAGTATAGCGGGGACAGGGGGCTACGAGCAGTACTTC
cdr3_aa: CASSIAGTGGYEQYF

clone_size: -
d_call: -
v_call: TRBV28
j_call: TRBJ1-2
cdr3_nt: TGTGCCAGCAGTTGGGGGGGCCGAGGGTATGGCTACACCTTC
cdr3_aa: CASSWGGRGYGYTF

clone_size: -
d_call: -
v_call: TRBV19
j_call: TRBJ1-1
cdr3_nt: TGTGCCAGTAGTCCCTATCAGGCGGACACTGAAGCTTTCTTT
cdr3_aa: CASSPYQADTEAFF

clone_size: -
d_call: -
v_call: TRBV19
j_call: TRBJ1-1
cdr3_nt: TGTGCCAGTAGTAAGGTCTGGGGTTCGTGGACTGAAGCTTTCTTT
cdr3_aa: CASSKVWGSWTEAFF

clone_size: once
d_call: TRBD2
v_call: TRBV7-8
j_call: TRBJ2-1
cdr3_nt: TGTGCCAGCAACTTGGGACTAGCGGGAGGTTATGAGCAGTTCTTC
cdr3_aa: CASNLGLAGGYEQFF

clone_size: -
d_call: -
v_call: TRBV6-1
j_call: TRBJ1-5
cdr3_nt: TGTGCCAGCAGTGAATTCGGGGGGTATAGCAATCAGCCCCAGCATTTT
cdr3_aa: CASSEFGGYSNQPQHF

clone_size: -
d_call: TRBD1
v_call: TRBV7-9
j_call: TRBJ1-1
cdr3_nt: TGTGCCAGCAGAAAAGGACAGGGAATGGCAATGAACACTGAAGCTTTCTTT
cdr3_aa: CASRKGQGMAMNTEAFF

clone_size: -
d_call: -
v_call: TRBV15
j_call: TRBJ2-3
cdr3_nt: TGTGCCACCAGCAATCCGGGATACACAGATACGCAGTATTTT
cdr3_aa: CATSNPGYTDTQYF

clone_size: -
d_call: TRBD2
v_call: TRBV10-2
j_call: TRBJ2-7
cdr3_nt: TGCGCCAGCAGTGAACTAGCGGGGGCCTACGAGCAGTACTTC
cdr3_aa: CASSELAGAYEQYF

clone_size: once
d_call: TRBD1
v_call: TRBV6-1
j_call: TRBJ1-2
cdr3_nt: TGTGCCAGCGGCCGGGACAGGGACGTGATCTATGGCTACACCTTC
cdr3_aa: CASGRDRDVIYGYTF

clone_size: -
d_call: TRBD2
v_call: TRBV5-8
j_call: TRBJ2-3
cdr3_nt: TGTGCCAGCAACGTCTACACGGGGGGACTCACAGATACGCAGTATTTT
cdr3_aa: CASNVYTGGLTDTQYF

clone_size: -
d_call: -
v_call: TRBV9
j_call: TRBJ1-4
cdr3_nt: TGTGCCAGCAGCGTAGATGGGACCCTGGGGGAAAAACTGTTTTTT
cdr3_aa: CASSVDGTLGEKLFF

clone_size: few
d_call: -
v_call: TRBV6-1
j_call: TRBJ2-2
cdr3_nt: TGTGCCAGCAGTGAATTGGTATCCGGGGAGCTGTTTTTT
cdr3_aa: CASSELVSGELFF

clone_size: -
d_call: -
v_call: TRBV7-9
j_call: TRBJ2-1
cdr3_nt: TGTGCCAGCAGCCCACCTACCTACAATGAGCAGTTCTTC
cdr3_aa: CASSPPTYNEQFF

clone_size: once
d_call: TRBD1
v_call: TRBV6-1
j_call: TRBJ1-5
cdr3_nt: TGTGCCAGCAGGGGGACAGGTGGCAATCAGCCCCAGCATTTT
cdr3_aa: CASRGTGGNQPQHF

clone_size: -
d_call: TRBD2
v_call: TRBV28
j_call: TRBJ2-2
cdr3_nt: TGTGCCAGCAGTTTCTCGGGAGGTACCGGGGAGCTGTTTTTT
cdr3_aa: CASSFSGGTGELFF

clone_size: -
d_call: -
v_call: TRBV4-1
j_call: TRBJ2-5
cdr3_nt: TGCGCCAGCAGCCCAGCAGTTGCTAGCCCCTGGGGCCAAGAGACCCAGTACTTC
cdr3_aa: CASSPAVASPWGQETQYF

clone_size: -
d_call: TRBD1
v_call: TRBV7-9
j_call: TRBJ2-5
cdr3_nt: TGTGCCAGCAGCTCACCGGGACAGGACCAAGAGACCCAGTACTTC
cdr3_aa: CASSSPGQDQETQYF

clone_size: -
d_call: -
v_call: TRBV7-9
j_call: TRBJ2-4
cdr3_nt: TGTGCCAGCAGCTTAACCCTGCGAGCCAAAAACATTCAGTACTTC
cdr3_aa: CASSLTLRAKNIQYF

clone_size: -
d_call: -
v_call: TRBV6-5
j_call: TRBJ2-7
cdr3_nt: TGTGCCTGCCGGGACACCGACTCCTACGAGCAGTACTTC
cdr3_aa: CACRDTDSYEQYF

clone_size: -
d_call: -
v_call: TRBV11-2
j_call: TRBJ1-1
cdr3_nt: TGTGCCAGCGGACCCCGGGCTGAAGCTTTCTTT
cdr3_aa: CASGPRAEAFF

clone_size: -
d_call: -
v_call: TRBV30
j_call: TRBJ2-7
cdr3_nt: TGTGCCTGGAGTGTAGATGCCTACCATGACGAGCAGTACTTC
cdr3_aa: CAWSVDAYHDEQYF

clone_size: -
d_call: -
v_call: TRBV7-9
j_call: TRBJ2-7
cdr3_nt: TGTGCCAGCAGCACACAGGGATTCTACGAGCAGTACTTC
cdr3_aa: CASSTQGFYEQYF

clone_size: -
d_call: TRBD1
v_call: TRBV7-9
j_call: TRBJ1-1
cdr3_nt: TGTGCCAGCAGCGTCGGGACAGCCGAAGCTTTCTTT
cdr3_aa: CASSVGTAEAFF